These 13 T cell receptor beta chains came from one sample sequenced in a study of Graves' ophthalmopathy and Graves' hyperthyroidism. CDR3 regions of TCR beta were amplified from RNA transcripts. The workflow started with a first-round RT-PCR run with HTBI primers and then moved on to a second-round multiplex PCR. TCRdb independently ran MiXCR on the multiplex PCR reads; one entry per CDR3 protein. This table holds a few hundred thousand distinct CDR3 sequences, 15% to 19% found once. Sequences were obtained from peripheral blood. The receptors derive from a woman aged 18-30 years with stable Graves' hyperthyroidism.

This clonotype was found many times. This rearrangement joins TRBV6-2 or TRBV6-3 to TRBJ1-1; D might be TRBD1 (6 bases). V lost 5 bases and J lost 5, with 15 bases in between. CDR3 length equals 14 residues. Germline CDR1 MNHEY, CDR2 SVGEGT. CDR3 coding DNA: TGTGCCAGCAGTACGCGCAGGGGCGGTACTGAAGCTTTCTTT. This gives the protein CASSTRRGGTEAFF.

The chain combines TRBV19 with TRBJ1-5; D may be TRBD1 (5 bases). The germline V gene has CDR1 LNHDA and CDR2 SQIVND (reference sequence). V lost 3 bases and J lost 6, with 15 bases in between. This CDR3 region has 15 residues. CDR3 DNA sequence: TGTGCCAGTAGTATCGGGGCCTCCTGGCCTCAGCCCCAGCATTTT. Translating it yields CASSIGASWPQPQHF. Based on the CDR3 plus reference TRBV19 and TRBJ1-5, the full variable domain is DGGITQSPKYLFRKEGQNVTLSCEQNLNHDAMYWYRQDPGQGLRLIYYSQIVNDFQKGDIAEGYSVSREKKESFPLTVTSAQKNPTAFYLCASSIGASWPQPQHFGDGTRLSIL.

This clonotype has ten or more counts. The chain combines TRBV24-1 with TRBJ1-3, with D maybe TRBD1 (6 bases). The CDR3 runs 17 residues. Germline V gene lookup returns CDR1 KGHDR and CDR2 SFDVKD. The V end was cut by 9 bases, the J end by 0 bases, with 20 bases between. The CDR3 region is CATPIEDRSISGNTIYF. The CDR3 nucleotides are TGTGCCACCCCGATTGAGGACAGAAGCATCTCTGGAAACACCATATATTTT.

Many counts were recorded for this clonotype. J is TRBJ2-2 and V is TRBV11-1; TRBD2 matches 10 bases. The CDR3 extends over 16 amino acids. V lost 2 bases, J lost 5 bases, and 5 bases stayed unmatched. Germline CDR1 and CDR2: SGHAT and FQDESV (reference sequence). The CDR3 DNA sequence: TGTGCCAGCAGCTTACTAGCGGGGGTCGGAACCGGGGAGCTGTTTTTT. Translated: CASSLLAGVGTGELFF.

The chain joins TRBV7-3 to TRBJ2-6; tentative D call: TRBD1 (6 bases). CDR1 is SGHTA and CDR2 is FQGTGA in the germline V gene. There are 15 residues in the CDR3. V was trimmed by 6 bases and J by 1 base, leaving 10 bases between them. Here the CDR3 DNA reads TGTGCCAGCAGTCACAGGGTGTCTGGGGCCAACGTCCTGACTTTC. This gives the protein CASSHRVSGANVLTF.

The chain employs TRBV27 and TRBJ1-1, with TRBD1 matching 7 bases. The V gene's germline CDR1 is MNHEY and CDR2 SMNVEV (reference sequence). This CDR3 is 14 amino acids long. With V trimmed by 5 bases and J by 2 bases, 5 bases remained unmatched. The CDR3 DNA is TGTGCCAGCAGTGCCAGGGGGGACAACACTGAAGCTTTCTTT. Its translation is CASSARGDNTEAFF.

This clonotype was seen ten or more times. This chain joins TRBV20-1 and TRBJ2-7; possible D gene TRBD2, 5 bases. The CDR3 is made up of 16 amino acids. V gave up 6 bases and J gave up 4 bases, with 25 bases separating them. Looked up from germline, CDR1 is DFQATT and CDR2 is SNEGSKA (reference sequence). CDR3 region: CSAHPLTRDYSYEQYF. Written as DNA, the CDR3 is TGCAGTGCCCACCCCCTGACCCGCGACTACTCATACGAGCAGTACTTC.

On this clonotype itself: A much larger clone differs from this one at a single base, so this may be a read error. V usage is TRBV11-2 and J usage is TRBJ1-1, with D uncertain. Germline V CDR1 and CDR2: SGHAT, FQNNGV. This CDR3 region has 17 residues. CDR3 sequence reads: CVSSPTDGPSQNTEAFF. The CDR3 DNA reads TGTGTCAGCAGCCCGACGGACGGGCCGAGCCAGAACACTGAAGCTTTCTTT.

This clonotype was observed many times. The chain is built from TRBV6-2 or TRBV6-3 and TRBJ2-5, with D uncertain. CDR1 is MNHEY and CDR2 is SVGEGT in the germline V gene. V lost 2 bases, J lost 2 bases, and 9 bases lay in between. This CDR3 has 14 amino acids. CDR3 sequence: CASSYGVSQETQYF. The CDR3 DNA reads TGTGCCAGCAGTTACGGAGTCTCACAAGAGACCCAGTACTTC.

This clonotype was detected many times. The gene calls are TRBV7-2 and TRBJ2-5; tentatively, D is TRBD1 (5 bases). Germline V gene data show CDR1 as SGHTA and CDR2 as FQGNSA. V gave up 2 bases and J gave up 1 base, with 20 bases separating them. The CDR3 is 18 amino acids. Here the CDR3 reads CASSLPRQNMKGQETQYF. DNA of the CDR3: TGTGCCAGCAGCTTACCAAGACAGAATATGAAGGGCCAAGAGACCCAGTACTTC.

This clonotype appeared a few times. The chain employs TRBV5-1 and TRBJ1-5; a possible D gene is TRBD1 (6 bases). Germline CDR1 reads SGHRS; CDR2 reads YFSETQ. The length of the CDR3 is 14 residues. Between the trimmed V and J ends, which lost 4 bases and 11 bases, there was a span of 19 bases. CDR3 DNA sequence: TGCGCCAGCAGCCCCCGAGGGGGTCAAGTAACCCAGCATTTT. It is translated as CASSPRGGQVTQHF.

The sample holds many counts of this clonotype. The rearrangement links TRBV12-3 or TRBV12-4 to TRBJ1-2; D is unclear. V was shortened by 1 base and J by 3 bases, with 6 bases between the two germline ends. The CDR3 is 13 residues long. Here the CDR3 reads CASSLGSYYGYTF. The CDR3 bases are TGTGCCAGCAGTTTAGGGAGCTACTATGGCTACACCTTC.

This clonotype has a count of ten or more. The chain combines TRBV6-2 or TRBV6-3 with TRBJ1-2, with TRBD1 identical over 8 bases. The junction had 4 bases not matched to a gene; V was cut back by 5 bases and J by 5 bases. CDR3 length: 13 amino acids. From germline, CDR1 is MNHEY and CDR2 SVGEGT. Here the CDR3 reads CASSGRTGYGYTF. For the CDR3, the DNA is TGTGCCAGCAGTGGTCGGACAGGGTATGGCTACACCTTC.